This T cell receptor beta chain was documented in a study of OX40 agonist ivuxolimab in advanced cancers. The wider study: Every patient in dose escalation had hepatocellular carcinoma, melanoma, renal cell or head and neck cancer.

Between the trimmed V and J ends, which lost 1 base and 4 bases, there was a span of 4 bases. This CDR3 is built from 12 residues. The germline gives CDR1 LGHNA, CDR2 YSLEER. Clones were sequenced by immunoSEQ multiplex PCR, and TCRdb holds only the in-frame ones, with some missing. The sample includes around 60,000 clones, roughly 82% seen only once; the top ten take 6.3%. The specimen was CD4+ or CD8+ T cells sorted from blood, collected in a trial of the OX40 agonist ivuxolimab. This chain joins TRBV4-3 and TRBJ1-1; D unresolved. This receptor was taken from an adult with an advanced solid tumor such as melanoma, head and neck, liver or kidney cancer. The CDR3 nucleotides read TGCGCCAGCAGCCAAGGGCGCACTGAAGCTTTCTTT. Protein: CASSQGRTEAFF.